The 32 T cell receptor beta chains reported below all come from one sample, sequenced in a study of blood T cell repertoires in COVID-19. Sequenced by immunoSEQ multiplex PCR; TCRdb stores in-frame clones only, minus some. The table includes around 150,000 clones, roughly 71% detected once. The sample taken for sequencing was peripheral blood. These receptors were collected from a woman older than 75 with acute or convalescent COVID-19.

The chain links TRBV5-6 to TRBJ1-4, with TRBD1 as a possible D gene (6 bases). The CDR3 consists of 18 residues. Germline loops: CDR1 SGHDT, CDR2 YYEEEE. V lost 3 bases and J lost 6, with 24 bases in between. CDR3 coding DNA: TGTGCCAGCAGCTCGAGATTCGACGACAGGTTGGGAGATGAAAAACTGTTTTTT. This gives the protein CASSSRFDDRLGDEKLFF.

The chain employs TRBV5-8 and TRBJ2-3; a possible D gene is TRBD1 (6 bases). CDR1 SGHTS and CDR2 YDEGEE come from the germline V gene. The CDR3 contains 17 residues. V was pared by 0 bases and J by 1 base, with 15 bases between. The CDR3 DNA sequence: TGTGCCAGCAGCTTGGCCAGCAGTGCAGGGGGCACAGATACGCAGTATTTT. This sequence encodes CASSLASSAGGTDTQYF.

The table lists this clone with a count of one. The J gene is TRBJ1-1, the V gene TRBV7-8; D unresolved. CDR1 and CDR2 (germline): SGHVS, FQNEAQ. This CDR3 is 13 amino acids long. The V end was cut by 5 bases, the J end by 4 bases, with 11 bases between. The CDR3 loop reads CASSKEAPTEAFF. The CDR3, as DNA: TGTGCCAGCAGCAAGGAAGCGCCCACTGAAGCTTTCTTT.

This sequence joins TRBV6-5 and TRBJ2-1; 7 positions match TRBD2. Trimming took 6 bases from V and 2 from J; bases not matched to a gene: 7. CDR3 length equals 15 residues. Germline V gives CDR1 MNHEY, CDR2 SVGAGI. The CDR3 sequence is CASRVGGSAYNEQFF. The CDR3 nucleotides read TGTGCCAGCAGAGTGGGCGGGAGTGCCTACAATGAGCAGTTCTTC.

The chain uses TRBV3-1 (or the pseudogene TRBV3-2) and TRBJ2-1; D perhaps matches TRBD1 (5 bases). The CDR3 is made up of 13 amino acids. Trimming pared 6 bases from V and 3 bases from J, leaving 9 bases between. Germline CDR1 LGHDT, CDR2 YNNKEL (reference sequence). This chain's CDR3 is CASRPDSYNEQFF. The CDR3 DNA reads TGTGCCAGCAGACCAGACAGCTACAATGAGCAGTTCTTC.

The chain combines TRBV29-1 with TRBJ2-1; D call uncertain. V lost 2 bases to trimming and J lost 2 bases, with 10 bases between them. This CDR3 is built from 14 residues. Per the germline V gene, CDR1 is SQVTM and CDR2 is ANQGSEA. CDR3 sequence (DNA): TGCAGCGTTGAAACGGTGATAACCTACAATGAGCAGTTCTTC. It translates to CSVETVITYNEQFF.

The V call is TRBV30, the J call TRBJ1-4, with TRBD1 as a possible D gene (5 bases). This CDR3 is 13 amino acids long. With 7 bases removed from V and 8 bases from J, the gap between germline ends came to 17 bases. Germline values: CDR1 GTSNPN, CDR2 SVGIG (reference sequence). This CDR3 reads CAFSRGGGEKLFF. CDR3 DNA: TGTGCCTTTTCCCGGGGGGGAGGGGAAAAACTGTTTTTT.

The rearrangement uses TRBV5-1 and TRBJ2-3; D call uncertain. Between the trimmed V and J ends, which lost 3 bases and 8 bases, there was a span of 7 bases. The CDR3 contains 11 residues. Germline V gene sequence: CDR1 SGHRS, CDR2 YFSETQ. The CDR3 nucleotides read TGCGCCAGCAGCTCGGGTATTACGCAGTATTTT. Translation gives CASSSGITQYF.

At least ten counts were recorded for this clone. V usage is TRBV6-5 and J usage is TRBJ1-1; TRBD1 is a possible D gene (5 bases). The germline V gene encodes CDR1 MNHEY and CDR2 SVGAGI. The CDR3 is 13 amino acids. V was cut by 7 bases and J by 5 bases, with 14 bases left in between. CDR3 in amino acids: CASTIARGTEAFF. DNA of the CDR3: TGTGCCAGCACCATCGCCCGGGGGACTGAAGCTTTCTTT.

J is TRBJ1-6 and V is TRBV30, with TRBD1 identical over 7 bases. Losses at the gene ends were 2 bases for V and 8 bases for J; bases not matched to a gene: 6. Per germline, CDR1 GTSNPN and CDR2 SVGIG (reference sequence). This CDR3 comprises 14 residues. The CDR3 bases are TGTGCCTGGAGTTCACAGGGGTGGGATTCACCCCTCCACTTT. Translated: CAWSSQGWDSPLHF.

CDR3 bases: TGTGCCAGCAGCTTGGGACAGGGGAGATACGAGCAGTACTTC. This encodes CASSLGQGRYEQYF. The chain joins TRBV7-8 to TRBJ2-7; TRBD1 matches 10 bases. The CDR3 length is 14 residues. J lost 4 bases, V lost 3 bases, and 3 bases had no gene match. The germline gives CDR1 SGHVS, CDR2 FQNEAQ.

The chain links TRBV25-1 to TRBJ1-3; 10 nucleotides align to TRBD1. Germline-derived CDR1 and CDR2 are MGHDK and SYGVNS. The CDR3 runs to 17 residues. V shed 7 bases, J shed 1 base, and the junction held 10 bases outside the gene matches. This CDR3 reads CASTGMGQGISGNTIYF. The CDR3 bases are TGTGCCAGCACGGGTATGGGACAGGGGATATCTGGAAACACCATATATTTT.

The chain links TRBV11-2 to TRBJ2-7, with TRBD1 matching over 9 bases. V lost 1 base to trimming and J lost 4 bases; unmatched junction nucleotides: 5. From germline, CDR1 is SGHAT and CDR2 FQNNGV. The CDR3 consists of 15 residues. Here the CDR3 DNA reads TGTGCCAGCAGCTTAGTCGGGACAGGGTTTTACGAGCAGTACTTC. This gives the protein CASSLVGTGFYEQYF.

In its sample, this clone was seen once. The chain recombines TRBV5-1 with TRBJ2-1, with 11 bases identical to TRBD1. The CDR3 loop spans 14 amino acids. V trimming: 5 bases; J trimming: 7 bases; junction bases outside the gene matches: 5. Germline-derived CDR1 and CDR2 are SGHRS and YFSETQ. Here the CDR3 reads CASSGQGAGNEQFF. CDR3 in DNA: TGCGCCAGCAGTGGACAGGGGGCTGGGAATGAGCAGTTCTTC.

The genes are TRBV5-1 and TRBJ2-7; TRBD1 aligns across 7 bases. The length of the CDR3 is 14 residues. The V and J ends lost 3 bases and 1 base, in that order; junction bases with no gene match: 4. The V gene's germline CDR1 is SGHRS and CDR2 YFSETQ. DNA for the CDR3: TGCGCCAGCAGCTATAAACAGGGGTCCTACGAGCAGTACTTC. Protein: CASSYKQGSYEQYF.

This clone was observed a few times. The chain links TRBV30 to TRBJ1-1; weak D call: TRBD1 (6 bases). The CDR3 runs 17 residues. CDR1 GTSNPN and CDR2 SVGIG come from the germline V gene (reference sequence). Trimming stripped 3 bases from V and 0 bases from J, with 20 bases between. DNA of the CDR3: TGTGCCTGGAGGAAAGGACAGCAATCAATCATGAACACTGAAGCTTTCTTT. Its protein is CAWRKGQQSIMNTEAFF.

Details on this clone: This may come from a read error, since a much larger clone is one base off. This chain joins TRBV6-6 and TRBJ2-7; 8 nucleotides align to TRBD1. The V segment lost 2 bases and the J segment 2 bases; nucleotides outside the gene matches: 2. This CDR3 is built from 14 residues. Germline-derived CDR1 and CDR2 are MNHNY and SVGAGI (reference sequence). CDR3 coding DNA: TGTGCCAGCAGTTACGGGACAGGTCCCTACGAGCAGTACTTC. It specifies CASSYGTGPYEQYF.

The V gene is TRBV7-3, the J gene TRBJ2-3; TRBD2 agrees at 9 bases. V shed 8 bases and J 1 base; nucleotides not matched to a gene: 4. CDR3 size: 14 residues. In germline, CDR1 is SGHTA, CDR2 FQGTGA. The CDR3 spells CASGRTSGTDTQYF. CDR3 bases: TGTGCCAGCGGACGGACTAGCGGCACAGATACGCAGTATTTT.

About this clone: The sample carries other DNA sequences with the same CDR3. V and J are TRBV6-5 and TRBJ2-7; 8 bases match TRBD2. This CDR3 has 15 residues. V was clipped by 0 bases and J by 3 bases; unmatched bases: 4. CDR1 and CDR2 (germline): MNHEY, SVGAGI. The DNA of the CDR3 is TGTGCCAGCAGTTACTCAAGCGGGGGTCTCTACGAGCAGTACTTC. This sequence encodes CASSYSSGGLYEQYF.

The chain carries TRBV3-1 (or the pseudogene TRBV3-2) and TRBJ2-1; D gene ambiguous. V dropped 1 base and J dropped 1 base, with 11 bases sitting between them. CDR3 length: 16 residues. Germline V gives CDR1 LGHDT, CDR2 YNNKEL (reference sequence). The CDR3 spells CASSQGFGGSYNEQFF. The CDR3 DNA sequence: TGTGCCAGCAGCCAAGGGTTTGGCGGATCCTACAATGAGCAGTTCTTC.

CDR3: CSGDGRGEQFF. The CDR3 nucleotides are TGCAGTGGAGACGGCCGGGGTGAGCAGTTCTTC. V usage is TRBV20-1 and J usage is TRBJ2-1; D possibly corresponds to TRBD2 (5 bases). Trimming pared 7 bases from V and 9 bases from J, leaving 13 bases between. CDR1 DFQATT and CDR2 SNEGSKA come from the germline V gene (reference sequence). The CDR3 has 11 residues.

This clone was seen more than once but under ten times. The V call is TRBV5-5, the J call TRBJ1-2, with TRBD1 identical over 9 bases. V lost 3 bases, J lost 1 base, and 10 bases stayed unmatched. The CDR3 totals 17 residues. CDR1 and CDR2 from the germline V gene are SGHKS and YYEKEE (reference sequence). CDR3 sequence (DNA): TGTGCCAGCAGCTCCACCTTCTTGGGACAGGGTAACTATGGCTACACCTTC. This gives the protein CASSSTFLGQGNYGYTF.

The V gene is TRBV18, the J gene TRBJ1-1; TRBD1 might be the D (6 bases). CDR3 length equals 14 residues. Germline V CDR1 and CDR2: KGHSH, LQKENI. V lost 5 bases to trimming and J lost 3 bases, with 13 bases between them. CDR3 DNA sequence: TGTGCCAGCTCAGGGATAGGGGGGGACACTGAAGCTTTCTTT. It specifies CASSGIGGDTEAFF.

The rearrangement uses TRBV10-2 and TRBJ1-2; D not resolved. Germline CDR1 is WSHSY and CDR2 is SAAADI. V dropped 5 bases and J dropped 4 bases, with 8 bases sitting between them. The CDR3 has 12 amino acids. CDR3 amino acids: CASSQSGYGYTF. CDR3 in DNA: TGCGCCAGCAGTCAAAGCGGCTATGGCTACACCTTC.

The chain combines TRBV6-5 with TRBJ1-6, with a tentative D call TRBD1 (5 bases). This CDR3 has 16 residues. V was clipped by 0 bases and J by 7 bases, with 13 bases between them. Germline V lookup: CDR1 MNHEY, CDR2 SVGAGI. The CDR3 nucleotides read TGTGCCAGCAGTTACTCGAGAGGGGCGGGAAATTCACCCCTCCACTTT. Amino acids: CASSYSRGAGNSPLHF.

The gene calls are TRBV9 and TRBJ1-1, with D possibly being TRBD1 (5 bases). From germline, CDR1 is SGDLS and CDR2 YYNGEE. The CDR3 runs to 14 residues. Trimming stripped 3 bases from V and 0 bases from J, with 9 bases between. The CDR3 loop is CASSGGLLNTEAFF. The CDR3 region has the DNA TGTGCCAGCAGCGGGGGACTGCTGAACACTGAAGCTTTCTTT.

This clone was seen a few times. The chain carries TRBV24-1 and TRBJ2-1, with 9 bases fitting TRBD1. After removal of 9 bases from V and 7 bases from J, the junction contained 9 bases not matched to a gene. The CDR3 is 14 amino acids. CDR1 and CDR2 (germline): KGHDR, SFDVKD. CDR3 protein: CATAQGQGGNEQFF. For the CDR3, the DNA is TGTGCCACCGCCCAGGGACAGGGAGGGAATGAGCAGTTCTTC.

This clone was seen a handful of times. The genes are TRBV2 and TRBJ1-4, with unresolved D. From germline, CDR1 is SNHLY and CDR2 FYNNEI. Trimming removed 7 bases at V and 3 bases at J, with 9 bases between. CDR3 length equals 13 residues. The CDR3 reads CASKGGANEKLFF. CDR3 DNA: TGTGCCAGCAAAGGCGGGGCTAATGAAAAACTGTTTTTT.

The chain uses TRBV5-4 and TRBJ2-7; weak D call: TRBD1 (8 bases). Germline lookup yields CDR1 SGHNT and CDR2 YYREEE (reference sequence). This CDR3 spans 17 amino acids. V shed 0 bases and J shed 3 bases, with 19 bases lying between them. The CDR3 DNA follows: TGTGCCAGCAGCTTGGAGGGAGCGGGACAGGTATTCTACGAGCAGTACTTC. It specifies CASSLEGAGQVFYEQYF.

The V gene is TRBV6-5, the J gene TRBJ2-3, with D uncertain. Trimming removed 6 bases at V and 5 bases at J, with 6 bases between. CDR3 length: 11 residues. Per germline, CDR1 MNHEY and CDR2 SVGAGI. CDR3 protein: CASRPGDTQYF. CDR3 bases: TGTGCCAGCAGGCCCGGAGATACGCAGTATTTT.

The chain carries TRBV6-5 and TRBJ1-4, with D maybe TRBD1 (6 bases). This CDR3 has 15 amino acids. Germline values: CDR1 MNHEY, CDR2 SVGAGI. V was cut by 6 bases and J by 0 bases, with 11 bases left in between. This CDR3 is CASRRGGATNEKLFF. In DNA form, the CDR3 reads TGTGCCAGCAGAAGGGGGGGGGCAACTAATGAAAAACTGTTTTTT.

The V gene is TRBV20-1, the J gene TRBJ1-1; D is unclear. Trimming pared 3 bases from V and 0 bases from J, leaving 5 bases between. CDR1 is DFQATT, CDR2 SNEGSKA, per germline (reference sequence). This CDR3 contains 12 residues. CDR3 in DNA: TGCAGTGCTAGTCCCTTGAACACTGAAGCTTTCTTT. Residues: CSASPLNTEAFF.